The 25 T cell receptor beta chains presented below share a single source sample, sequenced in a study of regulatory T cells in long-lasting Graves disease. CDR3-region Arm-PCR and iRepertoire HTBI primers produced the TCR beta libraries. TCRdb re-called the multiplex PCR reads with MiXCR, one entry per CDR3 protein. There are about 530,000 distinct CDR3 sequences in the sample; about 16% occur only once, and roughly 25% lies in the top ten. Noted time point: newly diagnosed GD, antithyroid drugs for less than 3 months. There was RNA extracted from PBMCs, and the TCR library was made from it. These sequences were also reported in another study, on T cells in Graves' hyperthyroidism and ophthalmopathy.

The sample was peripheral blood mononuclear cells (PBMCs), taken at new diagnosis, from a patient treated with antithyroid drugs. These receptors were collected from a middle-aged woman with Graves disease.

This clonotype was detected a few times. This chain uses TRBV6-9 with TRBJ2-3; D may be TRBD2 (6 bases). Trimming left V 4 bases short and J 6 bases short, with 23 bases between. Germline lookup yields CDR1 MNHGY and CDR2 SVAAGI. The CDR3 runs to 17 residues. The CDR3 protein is CASSFGDGRGAGDTQYF. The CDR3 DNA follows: TGTGCCAGCAGTTTCGGGGATGGACGCGGGGCAGGTGATACGCAGTATTTT.

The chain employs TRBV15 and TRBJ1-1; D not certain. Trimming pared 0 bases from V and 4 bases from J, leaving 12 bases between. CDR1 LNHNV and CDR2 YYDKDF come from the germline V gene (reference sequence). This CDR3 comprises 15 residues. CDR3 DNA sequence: TGTGCCACCAGCAGAGATAGGCCCGGGAGCACTGAAGCTTTCTTT. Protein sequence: CATSRDRPGSTEAFF. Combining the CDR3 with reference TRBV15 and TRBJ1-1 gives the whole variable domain DAMVIQNPRYQVTQFGKPVTLSCSQTLNHNVMYWYQQKSSQAPKLLFHYYDKDFNNEADTPDNFQSRRPNTSFCFLDIRSPGLGDTAMYLCATSRDRPGSTEAFFGQGTRLTVV.

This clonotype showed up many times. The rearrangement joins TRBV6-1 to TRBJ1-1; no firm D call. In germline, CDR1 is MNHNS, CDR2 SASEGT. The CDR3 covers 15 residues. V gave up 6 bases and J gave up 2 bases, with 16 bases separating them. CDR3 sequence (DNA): TGTGCCAGCAGGTCGGACCGCGGACCCAACACTGAAGCTTTCTTT. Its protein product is CASRSDRGPNTEAFF.

CDR3 amino acids: CASSQDPNTIYF. DNA for the CDR3: TGCGCCAGCAGCCAAGATCCAAACACCATATATTTT. The chain uses TRBV4-1 and TRBJ1-3; no clear D. V was cut by 0 bases and J by 6 bases, with 3 bases left in between. CDR1 and CDR2 from the germline V gene are MGHRA and YSYEKL. This CDR3 contains 12 residues.

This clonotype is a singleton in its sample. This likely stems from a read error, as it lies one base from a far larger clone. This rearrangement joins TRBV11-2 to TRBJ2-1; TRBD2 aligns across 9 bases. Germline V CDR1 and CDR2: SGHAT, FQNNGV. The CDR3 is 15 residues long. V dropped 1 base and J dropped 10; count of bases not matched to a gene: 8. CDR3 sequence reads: CASSLAAGGIYEQFF. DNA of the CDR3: TGTGCCAGCAGCTTAGCAGCGGGGGGCATCTACGAGCAGTTCTTC.

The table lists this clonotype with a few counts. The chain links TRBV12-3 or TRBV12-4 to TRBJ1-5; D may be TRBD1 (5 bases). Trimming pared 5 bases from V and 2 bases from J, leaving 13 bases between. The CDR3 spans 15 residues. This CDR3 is CASSPERGRNQPQHF. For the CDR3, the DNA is TGTGCCAGCAGTCCTGAAAGGGGTCGCAATCAGCCCCAGCATTTT.

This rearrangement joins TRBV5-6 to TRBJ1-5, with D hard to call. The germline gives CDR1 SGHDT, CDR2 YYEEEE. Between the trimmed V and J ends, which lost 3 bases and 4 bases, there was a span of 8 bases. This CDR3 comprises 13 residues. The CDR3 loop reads CASSSSWNQPQHF. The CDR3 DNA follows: TGTGCCAGCAGCTCATCATGGAATCAGCCCCAGCATTTT.

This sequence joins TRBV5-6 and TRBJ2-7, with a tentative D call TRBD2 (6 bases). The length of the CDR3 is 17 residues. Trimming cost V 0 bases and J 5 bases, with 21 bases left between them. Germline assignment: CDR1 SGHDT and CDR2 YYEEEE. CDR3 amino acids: CASSLGGRWQGGHEQYF. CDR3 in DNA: TGTGCCAGCAGCTTGGGCGGGCGCTGGCAGGGAGGTCACGAGCAGTACTTC.

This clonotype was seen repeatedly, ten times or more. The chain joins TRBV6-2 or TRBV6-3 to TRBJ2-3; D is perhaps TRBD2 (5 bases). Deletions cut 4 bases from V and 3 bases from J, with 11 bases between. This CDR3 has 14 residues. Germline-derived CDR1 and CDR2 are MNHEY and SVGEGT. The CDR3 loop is CASSSRGGTDTQYF. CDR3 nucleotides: TGTGCCAGCAGTTCCCGGGGTGGGACAGATACGCAGTATTTT.

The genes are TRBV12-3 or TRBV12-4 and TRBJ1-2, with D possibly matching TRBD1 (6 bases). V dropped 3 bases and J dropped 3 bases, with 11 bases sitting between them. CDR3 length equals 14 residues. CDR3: CASSLLGGDYGYTF. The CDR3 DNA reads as TGTGCCAGCAGTTTGTTAGGGGGGGACTATGGCTACACCTTC.

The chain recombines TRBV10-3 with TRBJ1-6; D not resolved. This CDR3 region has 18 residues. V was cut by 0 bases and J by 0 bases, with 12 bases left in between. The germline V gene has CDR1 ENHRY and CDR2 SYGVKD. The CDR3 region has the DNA TGTGCCATCAGTGAGTCGATGGTGGCGAGCTCCTATAATTCACCCCTCCACTTT. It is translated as CAISESMVASSYNSPLHF.

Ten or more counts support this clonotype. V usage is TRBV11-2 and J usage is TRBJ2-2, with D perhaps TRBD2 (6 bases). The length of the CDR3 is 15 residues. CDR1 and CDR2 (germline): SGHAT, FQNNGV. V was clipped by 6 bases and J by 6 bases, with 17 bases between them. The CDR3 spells CASSRWGERAGELFF. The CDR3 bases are TGTGCCAGCAGTCGTTGGGGAGAGCGGGCCGGGGAGCTGTTTTTT.

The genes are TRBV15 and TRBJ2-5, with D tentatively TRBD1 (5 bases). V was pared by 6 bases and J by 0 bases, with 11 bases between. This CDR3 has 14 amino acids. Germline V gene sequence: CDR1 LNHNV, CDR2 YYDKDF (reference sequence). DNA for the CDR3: TGTGCCACCAGTTTAAGGGGTAACCAAGAGACCCAGTACTTC. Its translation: CATSLRGNQETQYF.

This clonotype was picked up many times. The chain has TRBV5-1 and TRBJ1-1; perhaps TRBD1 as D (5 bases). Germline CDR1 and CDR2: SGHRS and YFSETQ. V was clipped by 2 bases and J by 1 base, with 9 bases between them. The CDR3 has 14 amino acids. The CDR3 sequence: CASSFSTANTEAFF. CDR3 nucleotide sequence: TGCGCCAGCAGCTTTTCGACAGCGAACACTGAAGCTTTCTTT. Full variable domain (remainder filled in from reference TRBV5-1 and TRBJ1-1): KAGVTQTPRYLIKTRGQQVTLSCSPISGHRSVSWYQQTPGQGLQFLFEYFSETQRNKGNFPGRFSGRQFSNSRSEMNVSTLELGDSALYLCASSFSTANTEAFFGQGTRLTVV.

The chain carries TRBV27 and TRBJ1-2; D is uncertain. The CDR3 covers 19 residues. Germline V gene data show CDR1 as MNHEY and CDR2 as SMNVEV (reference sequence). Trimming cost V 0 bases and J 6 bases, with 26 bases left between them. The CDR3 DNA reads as TGTGCCAGCAGTTTATCGGGCAGCCCTAAAAGTTTAGAAGCGGATGGCTACACCTTC. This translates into CASSLSGSPKSLEADGYTF.

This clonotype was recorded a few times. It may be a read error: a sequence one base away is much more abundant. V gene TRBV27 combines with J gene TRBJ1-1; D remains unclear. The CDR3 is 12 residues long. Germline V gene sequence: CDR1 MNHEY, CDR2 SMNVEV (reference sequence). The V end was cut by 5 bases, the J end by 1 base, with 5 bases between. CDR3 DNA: TGTGCCAGCAGTGGGAAGAACACTGAAGCTTTCTTT. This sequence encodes CASSGKNTEAFF.

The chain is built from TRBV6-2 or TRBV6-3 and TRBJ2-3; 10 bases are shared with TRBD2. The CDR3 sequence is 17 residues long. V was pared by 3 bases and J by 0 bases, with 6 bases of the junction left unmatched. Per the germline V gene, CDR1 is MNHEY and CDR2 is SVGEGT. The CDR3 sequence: CASSYRTSGPSTDTQYF. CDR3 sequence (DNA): TGTGCCAGCAGTTATCGGACTAGCGGACCTAGCACAGATACGCAGTATTTT.

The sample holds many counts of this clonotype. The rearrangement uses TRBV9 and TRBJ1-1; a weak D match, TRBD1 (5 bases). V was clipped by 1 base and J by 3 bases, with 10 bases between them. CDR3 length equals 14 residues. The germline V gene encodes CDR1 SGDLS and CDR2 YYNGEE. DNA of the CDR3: TGTGCCAGCAGCGTAAAGGGGAGGGACACTGAAGCTTTCTTT. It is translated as CASSVKGRDTEAFF.

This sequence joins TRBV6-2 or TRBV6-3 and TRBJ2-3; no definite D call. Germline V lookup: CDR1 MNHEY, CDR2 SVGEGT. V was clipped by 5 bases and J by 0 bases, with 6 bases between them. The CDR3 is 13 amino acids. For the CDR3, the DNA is TGTGCCAGCAGTGACCTTAGCACAGATACGCAGTATTTT. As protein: CASSDLSTDTQYF.

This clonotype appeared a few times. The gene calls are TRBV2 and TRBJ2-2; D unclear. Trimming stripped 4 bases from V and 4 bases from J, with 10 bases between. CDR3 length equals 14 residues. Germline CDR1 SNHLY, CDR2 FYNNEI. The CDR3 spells CASSVLESTGELFF. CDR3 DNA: TGTGCCAGCAGTGTCTTGGAGTCCACCGGGGAGCTGTTTTTT.

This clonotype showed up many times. CDR3 amino acids: CALQGYYGYTF. In DNA form, the CDR3 reads TGTGCGCTCCAGGGGTACTATGGCTACACCTTC. This chain connects TRBV30 to TRBJ1-2, with a tentative D call TRBD1 (6 bases). The CDR3 has 11 amino acids. Germline-derived CDR1 and CDR2 are GTSNPN and SVGIG (reference sequence).

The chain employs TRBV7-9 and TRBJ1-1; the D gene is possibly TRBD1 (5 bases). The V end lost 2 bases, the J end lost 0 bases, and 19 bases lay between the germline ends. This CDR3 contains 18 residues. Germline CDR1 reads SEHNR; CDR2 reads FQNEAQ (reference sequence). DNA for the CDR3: TGTGCCAGCAGCTTATGGCGGGGCTACTCTACCTTGAACACTGAAGCTTTCTTT. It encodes CASSLWRGYSTLNTEAFF.

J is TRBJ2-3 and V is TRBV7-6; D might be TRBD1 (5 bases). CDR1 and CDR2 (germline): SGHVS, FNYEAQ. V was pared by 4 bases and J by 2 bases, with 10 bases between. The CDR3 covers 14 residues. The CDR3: CASSSFGATDTQYF. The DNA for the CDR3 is TGTGCCAGCAGCTCCTTTGGGGCCACAGATACGCAGTATTTT.

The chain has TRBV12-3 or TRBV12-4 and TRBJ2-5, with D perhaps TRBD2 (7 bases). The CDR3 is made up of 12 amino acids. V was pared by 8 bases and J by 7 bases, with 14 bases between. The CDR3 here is CASRGRGLTQYF. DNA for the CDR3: TGTGCCAGCCGAGGGCGGGGGCTGACCCAGTACTTC.

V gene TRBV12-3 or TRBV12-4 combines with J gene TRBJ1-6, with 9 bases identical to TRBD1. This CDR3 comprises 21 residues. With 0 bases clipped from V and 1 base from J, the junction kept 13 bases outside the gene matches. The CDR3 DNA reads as TGTGCCAGCAGTTTAGCCCCACAAATTGACAGGGGGTGGTCCTATAATTCACCCCTCCACTTT. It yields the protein CASSLAPQIDRGWSYNSPLHF.